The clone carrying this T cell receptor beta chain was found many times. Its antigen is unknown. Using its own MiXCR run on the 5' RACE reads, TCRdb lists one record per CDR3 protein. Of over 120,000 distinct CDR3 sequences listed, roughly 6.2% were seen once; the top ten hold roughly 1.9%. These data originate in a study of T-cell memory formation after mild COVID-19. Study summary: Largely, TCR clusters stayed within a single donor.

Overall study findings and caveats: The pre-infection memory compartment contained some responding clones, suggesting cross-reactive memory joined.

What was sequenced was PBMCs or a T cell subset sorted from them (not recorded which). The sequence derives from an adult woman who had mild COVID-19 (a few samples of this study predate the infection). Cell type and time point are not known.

CDR3 amino acids: CATRTSGSYEQYF. For the CDR3, the DNA is TGTGCCACCAGGACTAGCGGCTCCTACGAGCAGTACTTC. The rearrangement links TRBV6-2 or TRBV6-3 to TRBJ2-7, with TRBD2 identical over 10 bases. With V trimmed by 10 bases and J by 0 bases, 3 bases remained unmatched. Germline lookup yields CDR1 MNHEY and CDR2 SVGEGT. The length of the CDR3 is 13 residues.